The clone carrying this T cell receptor beta chain was counted many times. Its antigen is as yet unknown. The sample is drawn from a study of CD8 T cells in ankylosing spondylitis. Broader study findings: Apparently characteristic of ankylosing spondylitis blood was a TCR beta motif (about eight highly homologous variants). Disease-linked clones, CD8+, were relatively rare in peripheral blood. Significant enrichment of disease-linked clones was reported in matched ankylosing spondylitis synovial fluid.

TCRdb itself ran the 5' RACE reads through MiXCR, one entry per CDR3 protein. This sample has around 490,000 distinct CDR3 sequences, with about 5.4% found just once. The CDR3 loop spans 16 amino acids. Per germline, CDR1 DFQATT and CDR2 SNEGSKA (reference sequence). The V segment lost 5 bases and the J segment 1 base; nucleotides outside the gene matches: 12. This TCR was sampled from a male donor with ankylosing spondylitis. V and J are TRBV20-1 and TRBJ1-1, with 8 bases identical to TRBD1. Sequenced: blood, either unsorted or a sorted T cell fraction (not recorded which). CDR3 sequence: CSAPRSAGGRNTEAFF. In DNA form, the CDR3 reads TGCAGTGCTCCTAGGTCGGCAGGGGGCCGGAACACTGAAGCTTTCTTT.